Shown below are 26 T cell receptor beta chains from a single sample sequenced in a study of T cell clones after liver transplantation. This table comes from immunoSEQ multiplex PCR, and its TCRdb copy is limited to in-frame clones, with some not included. Of tens of thousands of clones detected, roughly two thirds appear once; the ten largest clones hold 14% to 15%. Sequencing was performed on CD4+ T cells from blood, taken before liver transplant. The receptors were sampled from a human donor who received a liver transplant.

In this sample, this clone turned up a few times. The gene calls are TRBV2 and TRBJ1-6; 9 bases align to TRBD1. The ends lost 6 bases at V and 8 bases at J; junction bases unmatched: 11. There are 16 residues in the CDR3. Per the germline V gene, CDR1 is SNHLY and CDR2 is FYNNEI. CDR3 region: CASRLLRGQGDSPLHF. In DNA form, the CDR3 reads TGTGCCAGCAGGCTTTTGAGGGGACAGGGTGATTCACCCCTCCACTTT. The variable domain in full, completed from reference TRBV2 and TRBJ1-6, reads EPEVTQTPSHQVTQMGQEVILRCVPISNHLYFYWYRQILGQKVEFLVSFYNNEISEKSEIFDDQFSVERPDGSNFTLKIRSTKLEDSAMYFCASRLLRGQGDSPLHFGNGTRLTVT.

V is TRBV19 and J is TRBJ2-3, with D maybe TRBD1 (5 bases). Germline-derived CDR1 and CDR2 are LNHDA and SQIVND (reference sequence). There are 13 residues in the CDR3. V lost 6 bases and J 0 bases, leaving 7 bases between the germline ends. DNA of the CDR3: TGTGCCAGTAGAAGACAGAGCACAGATACGCAGTATTTT. Translated, it gives CASRRQSTDTQYF.

This clone was seen a handful of times. The V and J genes are TRBV27 and TRBJ2-3, with 8 positions matching TRBD2. V lost 6 bases and J lost 5; bases outside the gene matches: 7. Germline values: CDR1 MNHEY, CDR2 SMNVEV (reference sequence). This CDR3 has 14 residues. The CDR3 here is CASRPGGIVDTQYF. The CDR3 region has the DNA TGTGCCAGCAGGCCGGGGGGGATAGTAGATACGCAGTATTTT.

This chain uses TRBV30 with TRBJ2-5, with 8 bases aligning to TRBD2. Germline loops: CDR1 GTSNPN, CDR2 SVGIG (reference sequence). The CDR3 covers 16 residues. V was pared by 0 bases and J by 5 bases, with 11 bases of the junction left unmatched. The CDR3 region has the DNA TGTGCCTGGAGTGTACCGGGTGCGGGGGGCTGGGAGACCCAGTACTTC. Protein sequence: CAWSVPGAGGWETQYF.

The chain is built from TRBV28 and TRBJ2-2; 14 bases line up with TRBD2. Per germline, CDR1 MDHEN and CDR2 SYDVKM. The J segment lost 5 bases and the V segment lost 6 bases, leaving 14 bases of the junction unmatched. CDR3 length equals 19 residues. CDR3 sequence (DNA): TGTGCCAGCAGGGGGACTAGCGGGGGTCAGGGTAGAGGAACCGGGGAGCTGTTTTTT. This encodes CASRGTSGGQGRGTGELFF. Full variable domain (remainder filled in from reference TRBV28 and TRBJ2-2): DVKVTQSSRYLVKRTGEKVFLECVQDMDHENMFWYRQDPGLGLRLIYFSYDVKMKEKGDIPEGYSVSREKKERFSLILESASTNQTSMYLCASRGTSGGQGRGTGELFFGEGSRLTVL.

This clone was seen once. The rearrangement joins TRBV2 to TRBJ2-5; D ambiguous. The CDR3 length is 11 residues. Germline CDR1 SNHLY, CDR2 FYNNEI. Between the trimmed V and J ends, which lost 6 bases and 3 bases, there was a span of 5 bases. DNA for the CDR3: TGTGCCAGCAGCCCGGAAGAGACCCAGTACTTC. Protein product: CASSPEETQYF.

The V gene is TRBV6-1, the J gene TRBJ1-1, with TRBD1 identical over 8 bases. The ends lost 9 bases at V and 0 bases at J; junction bases unmatched: 9. The CDR3 loop spans 15 amino acids. Germline V gene data show CDR1 as MNHNS and CDR2 as SASEGT. The CDR3 reads CASWEFRGLNTEAFF. The CDR3 DNA is TGTGCCAGTTGGGAATTCAGGGGGCTGAACACTGAAGCTTTCTTT.

This chain links TRBV10-3 with TRBJ2-3; 7 positions match TRBD1. The CDR3 runs to 12 residues. Trimming at V came to 8 bases and at J to 6 bases, leaving 5 bases not matched to a gene. The germline V gene encodes CDR1 ENHRY and CDR2 SYGVKD. The CDR3 reads CAIRKGADTQYF. In nucleotides, the CDR3 is TGTGCCATCCGAAAGGGGGCTGATACGCAGTATTTT.

About this clone itself: Other nucleotide sequences in the sample specify the same CDR3. This sequence joins TRBV18 and TRBJ1-3; D may be TRBD1 (6 bases). This CDR3 is 15 amino acids long. Trimming shortened V by 2 bases and J by 3 bases, and 11 bases separated the two germline ends. The V gene's germline CDR1 is KGHSH and CDR2 LQKENI. This CDR3 reads CASSPGGQGGNTIYF. The CDR3 DNA reads as TGTGCCAGCTCACCAGGGGGCCAAGGTGGAAACACCATATATTTT. Together with reference TRBV18 and TRBJ1-3, the CDR3 gives the full variable domain: NAGVMQNPRHLVRRRGQEARLRCSPMKGHSHVYWYRQLPEEGLKFMVYLQKENIIDESGMPKERFSAEFPKEGPSILRIQQVVRGDSAAYFCASSPGGQGGNTIYFGEGSWLTVV.

The J gene is TRBJ1-2, the V gene TRBV20-1; no definite D call. The CDR3 totals 9 residues. The V end lost 5 bases, the J end lost 8 bases, and 6 bases lay between the germline ends. Germline V gives CDR1 DFQATT, CDR2 SNEGSKA (reference sequence). The DNA of the CDR3 is TGCAGTGCTGGTAGAGGCTACACCTTC. It is translated as CSAGRGYTF.

In its sample, this clone was seen a few times. Written as DNA, the CDR3 is TGTGCCAGCAGCTCGGGACTCAGGGCCTGGAAGCAGTACTTC. Its protein is CASSSGLRAWKQYF. This chain connects TRBV11-2 to TRBJ2-7; perhaps TRBD2 as D (6 bases). The CDR3 runs 14 residues. Trimming removed 4 bases from V and 8 bases from J, with 18 bases in between. Germline lookup yields CDR1 SGHAT and CDR2 FQNNGV.

The chain joins TRBV30 to TRBJ2-2; D ambiguous. The germline V gene has CDR1 GTSNPN and CDR2 SVGIG (reference sequence). Trimming removed 5 bases at V and 0 bases at J, with 4 bases between. The CDR3 runs 12 residues. CDR3 loop: CAWGSNTGELFF. Here the CDR3 DNA reads TGTGCCTGGGGCTCGAACACCGGGGAGCTGTTTTTT.

This chain uses TRBV6-1 with TRBJ1-5; D is undetermined. Germline V CDR1 and CDR2: MNHNS, SASEGT. With 3 bases removed from V and 5 bases from J, the gap between germline ends came to 8 bases. This CDR3 is 13 amino acids long. This chain's CDR3 is CASSDRPYQPQHF. In DNA form, the CDR3 reads TGTGCCAGCAGTGACAGGCCATATCAGCCCCAGCATTTT.

The chain employs TRBV7-8 and TRBJ1-5; D might be TRBD1 (5 bases). The germline V gene has CDR1 SGHVS and CDR2 FQNEAQ. Trimming cost V 2 bases and J 1 base, with 18 bases left between them. This CDR3 comprises 18 residues. The CDR3 reads CASSLHLGAGVSNQPQHF. The CDR3 nucleotides read TGTGCCAGCAGCTTACACCTCGGGGCGGGGGTAAGCAATCAGCCCCAGCATTTT. Filled out from reference TRBV7-8 and TRBJ1-5, the complete variable domain reads GAGVSQSPRYKVAKRGQDVALRCDPISGHVSLFWYQQALGQGPEFLTYFQNEAQLDKSGLPSDRFFAERPEGSVSTLKIQRTQQEDSAVYLCASSLHLGAGVSNQPQHFGDGTRLSIL.

The chain uses TRBV7-9 and TRBJ1-6, with TRBD1 matching over 8 bases. Germline loops: CDR1 SEHNR, CDR2 FQNEAQ (reference sequence). This CDR3 is built from 15 residues. Trimming took 3 bases from V and 5 from J; bases not matched to a gene: 3. The CDR3, as DNA: TGTGCCAGCAGCTTGGTGACAGGGGATAATTCACCCCTCCACTTT. Amino acid sequence: CASSLVTGDNSPLHF.

The chain uses TRBV9 and TRBJ2-3; 13 nucleotides agree with TRBD2. The V gene's germline CDR1 is SGDLS and CDR2 YYNGEE. Losses at the gene ends were 3 bases for V and 3 bases for J; bases not matched to a gene: 1. This CDR3 region has 15 residues. The CDR3 nucleotides are TGTGCCAGCAGCGGGGGACTAGCGGGGACAGATACGCAGTATTTT. It translates to CASSGGLAGTDTQYF.

The rearrangement joins TRBV5-4 to TRBJ1-1; a possible D gene is TRBD1 (6 bases). V lost 5 bases and J 4 bases, leaving 15 bases between the germline ends. Germline CDR1 reads SGHNT; CDR2 reads YYREEE (reference sequence). CDR3 length: 14 amino acids. As DNA, the CDR3 is TGTGCCAGCAGTTACGACAGGATATTCACTGAAGCTTTCTTT. Amino acid sequence: CASSYDRIFTEAFF.

This sequence joins TRBV18 and TRBJ1-3, with TRBD1 as a possible D gene (5 bases). The ends were cut back, 3 bases at V and 0 bases at J, with 9 bases in the middle. The germline V gene encodes CDR1 KGHSH and CDR2 LQKENI. The CDR3 length is 15 residues. Here the CDR3 reads CASSPRQSSGNTIYF. CDR3 coding DNA: TGTGCCAGCTCACCGCGACAGAGCTCTGGAAACACCATATATTTT.

The sample holds one count of this clone. This chain joins TRBV6-1 and TRBJ1-1; 7 bases match TRBD1. The CDR3 runs to 12 residues. With V trimmed by 8 bases and J by 6 bases, 6 bases remained unmatched. Germline V CDR1 and CDR2: MNHNS, SASEGT. CDR3 loop: CASLVRGAEAFF. The CDR3 DNA reads TGTGCCAGCTTAGTCAGGGGGGCTGAAGCTTTCTTT.

The V call is TRBV2, the J call TRBJ2-7; D remains unclear. The CDR3 extends over 12 amino acids. Germline V gives CDR1 SNHLY, CDR2 FYNNEI. Deletions cut 5 bases from V and 3 bases from J, with 8 bases between. The CDR3 sequence: CASSPPFYEQYF. CDR3 bases: TGTGCCAGCAGTCCCCCCTTCTACGAGCAGTACTTC.

The V call is TRBV19, the J call TRBJ2-7; 8 bases match TRBD1. The J segment lost 1 base and the V segment lost 6 bases, leaving 8 bases of the junction unmatched. Germline V gene lookup returns CDR1 LNHDA and CDR2 SQIVND (reference sequence). The CDR3 contains 15 residues. CDR3 in amino acids: CASRTGTGLSYEQYF. In DNA form, the CDR3 reads TGTGCCAGTAGGACTGGGACAGGACTTTCCTACGAGCAGTACTTC.

This clone was found a few times. V is TRBV7-2 and J is TRBJ2-5, with 15 bases lining up with TRBD2. Germline CDR1 SGHTA, CDR2 FQGNSA. V was clipped by 5 bases and J by 2 bases; unmatched bases: 3. The CDR3 is 16 amino acids. CDR3 sequence (DNA): TGTGCCAGCAGCATGGGACTAGCGGGGGGTCAAGAGACCCAGTACTTC. Translated, it gives CASSMGLAGGQETQYF.

The V call is TRBV7-8, the J call TRBJ1-1; D is unresolved. Germline CDR1 is SGHVS and CDR2 is FQNEAQ. The CDR3 sequence is 16 residues long. Trimming shortened V by 0 bases and J by 7 bases, and 18 bases separated the two germline ends. The CDR3 loop reads CASSLARGSDRFEAFF. CDR3 nucleotides: TGTGCCAGCAGCTTAGCGCGAGGATCGGATAGGTTTGAAGCTTTCTTT. The entire variable domain, with the rest obtained from reference TRBV7-8 and TRBJ1-1, is as follows: GAGVSQSPRYKVAKRGQDVALRCDPISGHVSLFWYQQALGQGPEFLTYFQNEAQLDKSGLPSDRFFAERPEGSVSTLKIQRTQQEDSAVYLCASSLARGSDRFEAFFGQGTRLTVV.

This clone has only one observation. V gene TRBV2 combines with J gene TRBJ2-1, with D perhaps TRBD2 (6 bases). The germline CDR1 and CDR2 sequences are SNHLY and FYNNEI. There are 14 residues in the CDR3. The V end was cut by 1 base, the J end by 7 bases, with 11 bases between. In DNA form, the CDR3 reads TGTGCCAGCAGTGAAGAGGGACTTTATAATGAGCAGTTCTTC. Translating it yields CASSEEGLYNEQFF. The full variable domain, with the rest looked up from reference TRBV2 and TRBJ2-1, is EPEVTQTPSHQVTQMGQEVILRCVPISNHLYFYWYRQILGQKVEFLVSFYNNEISEKSEIFDDQFSVERPDGSNFTLKIRSTKLEDSAMYFCASSEEGLYNEQFFGPGTRLTVL.

The chain carries TRBV4-1 and TRBJ1-1, with unresolved D. This CDR3 region has 16 residues. Germline CDR1 reads MGHRA; CDR2 reads YSYEKL. V was pared by 0 bases and J by 0 bases, with 11 bases between. Here the CDR3 reads CASSQDWRRLNTEAFF. The CDR3 bases are TGCGCCAGCAGCCAAGATTGGCGGCGGTTGAACACTGAAGCTTTCTTT.

Sample share makes this clone medium-sized. V and J are TRBV5-4 and TRBJ1-1; TRBD1 aligns across 9 bases. V dropped 4 bases and J dropped 4; count of bases not matched to a gene: 5. Germline V gives CDR1 SGHNT, CDR2 YYREEE (reference sequence). CDR3 length equals 14 residues. The CDR3 coding sequence is TGTGCCAGCAGCATGGGACAGGGATCCACTGAAGCTTTCTTT. As protein: CASSMGQGSTEAFF.